This T cell receptor beta chain comes out of a study of T cell responses to AZD1222 COVID-19 vaccine. General study findings and limits: Spike-specific TCR repertoires showed rising breadth and depth after two AZD1222 doses. Targeting of unmutated variant regions was reportedly seen in nearly half of spike-specific TCRs. Clonal diversity was possibly underestimated, and white British individuals and females predominated among donors. Just a handful of AZD1222 recipients tested seropositive at baseline.

Points on this clone: The target antigen is unknown.

The CDR3 is made up of 13 amino acids. Per the germline V gene, CDR1 is SGHAT and CDR2 is FQNNGV. Trimming stripped 0 bases from V and 3 bases from J, with 3 bases between. Assay: immunoSEQ multiplex PCR; the TCRdb copy retains only in-frame clones and omits some. This sample has approximately 110,000 clones, with under 90% found just once. The origin of this receptor is an adult in good health. The genes are TRBV11-2 and TRBJ1-3, with D uncertain. Sequences were derived from peripheral blood, sampled on day 0 of AZD1222 vaccination. The CDR3, as DNA: TGTGCCAGCAGCTTAGAGGGTGGAAACACCATATATTTT. This codes for CASSLEGGNTIYF.